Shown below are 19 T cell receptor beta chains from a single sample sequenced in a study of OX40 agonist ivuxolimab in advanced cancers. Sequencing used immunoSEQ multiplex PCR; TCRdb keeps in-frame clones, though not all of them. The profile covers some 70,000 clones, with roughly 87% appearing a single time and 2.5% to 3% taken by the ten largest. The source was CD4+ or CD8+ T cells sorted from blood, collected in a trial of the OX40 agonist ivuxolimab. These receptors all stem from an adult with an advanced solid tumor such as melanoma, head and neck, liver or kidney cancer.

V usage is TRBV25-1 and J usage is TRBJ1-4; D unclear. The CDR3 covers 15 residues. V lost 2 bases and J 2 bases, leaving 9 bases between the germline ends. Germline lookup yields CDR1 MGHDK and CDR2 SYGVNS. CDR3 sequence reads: CASSESRVTNEKLFF. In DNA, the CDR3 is TGTGCCAGCAGTGAAAGCCGGGTTACTAATGAAAAACTGTTTTTT.

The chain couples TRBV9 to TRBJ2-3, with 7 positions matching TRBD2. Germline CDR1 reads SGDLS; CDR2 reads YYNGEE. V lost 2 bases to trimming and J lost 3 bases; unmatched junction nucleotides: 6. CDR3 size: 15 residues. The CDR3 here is CASSVAGDMTDTQYF. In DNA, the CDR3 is TGTGCCAGCAGCGTGGCGGGAGACATGACAGATACGCAGTATTTT. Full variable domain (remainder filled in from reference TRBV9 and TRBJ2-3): DSGVTQTPKHLITATGQRVTLRCSPRSGDLSVYWYQQSLDQGLQFLIQYYNGEERAKGNILERFSAQQFPDLHSELNLSSLELGDSALYFCASSVAGDMTDTQYFGPGTRLTVL.

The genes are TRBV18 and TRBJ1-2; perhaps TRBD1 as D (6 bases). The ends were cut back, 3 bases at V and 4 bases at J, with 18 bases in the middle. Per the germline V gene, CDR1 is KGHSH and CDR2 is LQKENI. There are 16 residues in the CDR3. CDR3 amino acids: CASSPLRDTSLYGYTF. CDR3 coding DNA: TGTGCCAGCTCACCCTTACGGGACACTAGTCTCTATGGCTACACCTTC.

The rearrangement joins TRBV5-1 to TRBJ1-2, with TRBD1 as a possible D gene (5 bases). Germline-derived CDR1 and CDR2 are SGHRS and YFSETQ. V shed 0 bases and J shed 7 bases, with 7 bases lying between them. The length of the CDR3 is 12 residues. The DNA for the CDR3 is TGCGCCAGCAGCTTGGACGGGGGTGGCTACACCTTC. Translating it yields CASSLDGGGYTF.

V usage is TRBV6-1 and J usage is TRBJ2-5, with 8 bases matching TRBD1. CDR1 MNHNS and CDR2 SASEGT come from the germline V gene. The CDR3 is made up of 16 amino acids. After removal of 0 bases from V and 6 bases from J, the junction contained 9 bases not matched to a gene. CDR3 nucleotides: TGTGCCAGCAGTGAAGCGACACCCGGCAGGGGGCAGACCCAGTACTTC. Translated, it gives CASSEATPGRGQTQYF.

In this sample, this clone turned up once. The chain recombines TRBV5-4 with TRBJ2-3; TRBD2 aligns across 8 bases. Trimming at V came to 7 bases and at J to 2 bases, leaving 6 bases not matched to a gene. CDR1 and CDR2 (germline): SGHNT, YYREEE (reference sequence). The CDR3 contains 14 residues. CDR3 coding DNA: TGTGCCAGCGGATCGGGGGGGCTCACAGATACGCAGTATTTT. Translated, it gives CASGSGGLTDTQYF. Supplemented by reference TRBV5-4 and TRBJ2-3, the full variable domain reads ETGVTQSPTHLIKTRGQQVTLRCSSQSGHNTVSWYQQALGQGPQFIFQYYREEENGRGNFPPRFSGLQFPNYSSELNVNALELDDSALYLCASGSGGLTDTQYFGPGTRLTVL.

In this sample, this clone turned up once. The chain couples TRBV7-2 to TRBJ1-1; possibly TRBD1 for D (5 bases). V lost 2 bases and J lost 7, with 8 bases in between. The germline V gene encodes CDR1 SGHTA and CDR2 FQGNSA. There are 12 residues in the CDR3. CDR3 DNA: TGTGCCAGCAGCTTACAGGGAAGTGAAGCTTTCTTT. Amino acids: CASSLQGSEAFF.

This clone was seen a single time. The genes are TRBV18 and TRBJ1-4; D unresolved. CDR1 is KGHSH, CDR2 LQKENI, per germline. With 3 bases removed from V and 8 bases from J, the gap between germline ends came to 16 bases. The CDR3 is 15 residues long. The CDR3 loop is CASSPSPVTTEKLFF. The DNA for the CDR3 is TGTGCCAGCTCACCCTCGCCAGTGACAACGGAAAAACTGTTTTTT. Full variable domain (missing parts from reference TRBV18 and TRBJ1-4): NAGVMQNPRHLVRRRGQEARLRCSPMKGHSHVYWYRQLPEEGLKFMVYLQKENIIDESGMPKERFSAEFPKEGPSILRIQQVVRGDSAAYFCASSPSPVTTEKLFFGSGTQLSVL.

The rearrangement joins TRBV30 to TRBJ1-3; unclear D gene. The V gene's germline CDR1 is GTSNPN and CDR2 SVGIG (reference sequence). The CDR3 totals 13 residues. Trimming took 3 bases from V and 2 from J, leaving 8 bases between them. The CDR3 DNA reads TGTGCCTGGAGCCCAAAAGCTGGAAACACCATATATTTT. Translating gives CAWSPKAGNTIYF.

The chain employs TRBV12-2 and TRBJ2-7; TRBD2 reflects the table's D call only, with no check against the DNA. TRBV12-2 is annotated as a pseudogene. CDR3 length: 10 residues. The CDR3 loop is CASRFAEQYF. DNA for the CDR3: TGTGCAAGTCGCTTTGCGGAGCAGTACTTC.

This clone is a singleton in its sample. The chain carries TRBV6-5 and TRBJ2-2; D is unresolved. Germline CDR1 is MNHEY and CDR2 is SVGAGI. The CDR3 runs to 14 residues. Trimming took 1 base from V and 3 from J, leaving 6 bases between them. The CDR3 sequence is CASSYLGYTGELFF. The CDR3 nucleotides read TGTGCCAGCAGTTACTTGGGGTACACCGGGGAGCTGTTTTTT.

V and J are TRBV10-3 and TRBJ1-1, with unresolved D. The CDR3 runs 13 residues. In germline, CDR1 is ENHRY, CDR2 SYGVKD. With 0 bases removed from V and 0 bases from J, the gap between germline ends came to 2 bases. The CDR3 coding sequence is TGTGCCATCAGTGAGTCAGTGAACACTGAAGCTTTCTTT. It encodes CAISESVNTEAFF.

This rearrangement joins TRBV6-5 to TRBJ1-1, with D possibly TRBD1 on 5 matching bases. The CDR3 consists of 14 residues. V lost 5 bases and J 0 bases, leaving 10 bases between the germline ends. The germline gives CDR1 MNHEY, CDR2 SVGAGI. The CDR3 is CASSTTELNTEAFF. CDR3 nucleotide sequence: TGTGCCAGCAGTACGACAGAATTGAACACTGAAGCTTTCTTT.

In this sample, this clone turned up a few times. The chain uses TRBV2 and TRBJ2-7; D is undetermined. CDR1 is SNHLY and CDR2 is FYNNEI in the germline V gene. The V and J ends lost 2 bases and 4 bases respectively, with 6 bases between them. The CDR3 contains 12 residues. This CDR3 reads CASSESLYEQYF. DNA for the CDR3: TGTGCCAGCAGTGAAAGCCTTTACGAGCAGTACTTC.

The CDR3 protein is CASSEQVAGRYEQYF. CDR3 nucleotide sequence: TGTGCCAGCAGTGAACAGGTCGCAGGGAGGTACGAGCAGTACTTC. The V gene is TRBV6-1, the J gene TRBJ2-7; D may be TRBD2 (6 bases). CDR3 length: 15 residues. The germline V and J ends were trimmed by 2 bases and 4 bases, with 15 bases remaining between them. CDR1 is MNHNS and CDR2 is SASEGT in the germline V gene.

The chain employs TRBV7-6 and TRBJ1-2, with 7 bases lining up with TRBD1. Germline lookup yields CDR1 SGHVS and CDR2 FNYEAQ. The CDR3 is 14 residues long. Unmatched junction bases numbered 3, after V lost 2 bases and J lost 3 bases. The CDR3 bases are TGTGCCAGCAGCTTATCAGGGGGTGACTATGGCTACACCTTC. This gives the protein CASSLSGGDYGYTF. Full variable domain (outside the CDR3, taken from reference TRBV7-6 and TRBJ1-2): GAGVSQSPRYKVTKRGQDVALRCDPISGHVSLYWYRQALGQGPEFLTYFNYEAQQDKSGLPNDRFSAERPEGSISTLTIQRTEQRDSAMYRCASSLSGGDYGYTFGSGTRLTVV.

CDR3 loop: CASSIGGRVYGYTF. The CDR3 DNA follows: TGTGCCAGTAGTATAGGTGGCAGGGTATATGGCTACACCTTC. This rearrangement joins TRBV19 to TRBJ1-2; tentative D call: TRBD1 (5 bases). CDR1 is LNHDA, CDR2 SQIVND, per germline (reference sequence). Trimming shortened V by 1 base and J by 5 bases, and 11 bases separated the two germline ends. The length of the CDR3 is 14 residues.

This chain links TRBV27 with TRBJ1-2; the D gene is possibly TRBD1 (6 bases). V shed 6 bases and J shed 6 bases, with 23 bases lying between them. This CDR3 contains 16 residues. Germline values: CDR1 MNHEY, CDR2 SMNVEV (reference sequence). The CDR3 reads CASSPQRGLGQDGYTF. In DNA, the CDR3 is TGTGCCAGCAGCCCTCAGAGGGGGTTGGGGCAGGATGGCTACACCTTC.

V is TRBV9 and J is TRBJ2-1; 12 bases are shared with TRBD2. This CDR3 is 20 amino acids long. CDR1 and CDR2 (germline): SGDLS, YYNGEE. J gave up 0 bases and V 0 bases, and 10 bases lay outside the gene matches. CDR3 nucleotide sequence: TGTGCCAGCAGCGTAGGAGCTAGCGGGAGGGGATTTAGCTCCTACAATGAGCAGTTCTTC. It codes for CASSVGASGRGFSSYNEQFF.